The 31 T cell receptor beta chains below all came from one sample that was sequenced in a study of T cell changes during pregnancy in multiple sclerosis. Assay: immunoSEQ multiplex PCR; the TCRdb copy retains only in-frame clones and omits some. This sample has around 64,000 clones, with 80% to 95% found just once. Sequenced here: CD4+ T cells from peripheral blood mononuclear cells, sampled after pregnancy. These receptors all stem from a female donor with multiple sclerosis, enrolled in a pregnancy study.

This clone has just one count. This chain links TRBV5-1 with TRBJ1-4, with 7 bases that match TRBD1. The germline V gene has CDR1 SGHRS and CDR2 YFSETQ. Trimming removed 3 bases from V and 5 bases from J; junction bases left unmatched: 4. This CDR3 region has 14 residues. CDR3 coding DNA: TGCGCCAGCAGCTCCGGGACAGTGAATGAAAAACTGTTTTTT. This encodes CASSSGTVNEKLFF.

The CDR3 is CASSPRAGGPGTQYF. CDR3 DNA: TGTGCCAGCTCACCACGGGCGGGGGGGCCAGGTACGCAGTATTTT. The V and J genes are TRBV18 and TRBJ2-3; 9 nucleotides agree with TRBD2. Losses at the gene ends were 1 base for V and 8 bases for J; bases not matched to a gene: 7. The germline CDR1 and CDR2 sequences are KGHSH and LQKENI. The CDR3 runs 15 residues.

The chain employs TRBV7-2 and TRBJ2-1, with 8 bases fitting TRBD1. V dropped 7 bases and J dropped 2; count of bases not matched to a gene: 4. CDR1 and CDR2 from the germline V gene are SGHTA and FQGNSA. The CDR3 spans 14 residues. Here the CDR3 reads CASKEQGAYNEQFF. The CDR3 region has the DNA TGTGCCAGCAAAGAACAGGGGGCCTACAATGAGCAGTTCTTC.

The V gene is TRBV7-8, the J gene TRBJ1-2, with a tentative D call TRBD1 (6 bases). V lost 5 bases to trimming and J lost 3 bases, with 19 bases between them. The length of the CDR3 is 16 residues. Germline assignment: CDR1 SGHVS and CDR2 FQNEAQ. CDR3 region: CASSPTGQILHYGYTF. CDR3 in DNA: TGTGCCAGCAGCCCAACTGGACAGATACTTCACTATGGCTACACCTTC.

CDR3 protein: CSVEEGDTEAFF. CDR3 sequence (DNA): TGCAGCGTTGAAGAGGGAGACACTGAAGCTTTCTTT. The V and J genes are TRBV29-1 and TRBJ1-1; no clear D gene. Per the germline V gene, CDR1 is SQVTM and CDR2 is ANQGSEA. The CDR3 has 12 residues. Trimming pared 0 bases from V and 3 bases from J, leaving 5 bases between.

The J gene is TRBJ1-2, the V gene TRBV29-1; 10 nucleotides agree with TRBD1. Germline CDR1 is SQVTM and CDR2 is ANQGSEA. This CDR3 has 14 amino acids. The J segment lost 7 bases and the V segment lost 6 bases, leaving 11 bases of the junction unmatched. In DNA, the CDR3 is TGCAGCGTGGCCCATGGGACAGGGGTGAGTGGCTACACCTTC. Its translation: CSVAHGTGVSGYTF.

This chain connects TRBV4-2 to TRBJ1-2; 7 positions match TRBD1. V shed 1 base, J shed 4 bases, and the junction held 9 bases outside the gene matches. This CDR3 has 16 amino acids. Germline V gene sequence: CDR1 LGHNA, CDR2 YNFKEQ. CDR3 in DNA: TGTGCCAGCAGCCAAGTAGGGGGCCGAGGTAGCTATGGCTACACCTTC. This gives the protein CASSQVGGRGSYGYTF.

The chain recombines TRBV10-3 with TRBJ2-7; TRBD1 agrees at 10 bases. Germline CDR1 is ENHRY and CDR2 is SYGVKD. The CDR3 has 13 amino acids. Germline trimming cut 8 bases from V and 2 bases from J; bases unmatched to any gene: 3. CDR3 coding DNA: TGTGCCATCGGGGACAGGGGACCCTACGAGCAGTACTTC. Amino acids: CAIGDRGPYEQYF.

The chain uses TRBV7-9 and TRBJ2-1; 7 bases agree with TRBD2. Trimming removed 1 base from V and 7 bases from J; junction bases left unmatched: 7. Per the germline V gene, CDR1 is SEHNR and CDR2 is FQNEAQ (reference sequence). The CDR3 runs 15 residues. In DNA, the CDR3 is TGTGCCAGCAGCTTAGGAGACGGGGGGAGGAATGAGCAGTTCTTC. This encodes CASSLGDGGRNEQFF.

The rearrangement links TRBV6-1 to TRBJ1-3, with D possibly matching TRBD1 (6 bases). Germline-derived CDR1 and CDR2 are MNHNS and SASEGT. Trimming pared 2 bases from V and 0 bases from J, leaving 17 bases between. This CDR3 has 18 residues. The CDR3 DNA is TGTGCCAGCAGTGAACTTTCCCCCCGGACAGCCTCTGGAAACACCATATATTTT. Translation gives CASSELSPRTASGNTIYF.

V is TRBV9 and J is TRBJ1-2; 10 positions agree with TRBD1. The germline gives CDR1 SGDLS, CDR2 YYNGEE. With V trimmed by 2 bases and J by 6 bases, 1 base remained unmatched. The CDR3 extends over 13 amino acids. The CDR3: CASSVGTGDGYTF. In DNA form, the CDR3 reads TGTGCCAGCAGCGTGGGGACAGGGGATGGCTACACCTTC. The full variable domain, rest sourced from reference TRBV9 and TRBJ1-2, is DSGVTQTPKHLITATGQRVTLRCSPRSGDLSVYWYQQSLDQGLQFLIQYYNGEERAKGNILERFSAQQFPDLHSELNLSSLELGDSALYFCASSVGTGDGYTFGSGTRLTVV.

The chain employs TRBV7-9 and TRBJ1-2; 9 bases match TRBD1. Per germline, CDR1 SEHNR and CDR2 FQNEAQ (reference sequence). V was clipped by 5 bases and J by 4 bases; unmatched bases: 5. This CDR3 region has 14 residues. The CDR3 sequence: CASSEGQGGYGYTF. Written as DNA, the CDR3 is TGTGCCAGCAGCGAGGGACAGGGAGGCTATGGCTACACCTTC.

This rearrangement joins TRBV9 to TRBJ2-3; 7 positions agree with TRBD2. The CDR3 totals 14 residues. Germline V lookup: CDR1 SGDLS, CDR2 YYNGEE. The V gene end was trimmed by 0 bases and the J gene end by 4 bases; junction bases not matched to a gene: 2. The CDR3 sequence: CASSVGAGADTQYF. The CDR3 DNA follows: TGTGCCAGCAGCGTAGGGGCGGGAGCAGATACGCAGTATTTT.

V and J are TRBV28 and TRBJ2-1; 15 bases line up with TRBD2. The germline gives CDR1 MDHEN, CDR2 SYDVKM. V lost 8 bases and J lost 6; bases outside the gene matches: 5. This CDR3 has 15 residues. CDR3: CASGLAGGPVNEQFF. The DNA of the CDR3 is TGTGCCAGCGGACTAGCGGGAGGGCCGGTCAATGAGCAGTTCTTC.

This chain joins TRBV10-3 and TRBJ1-2, with a possible D match to TRBD1 (5 bases). Trimming took off 4 bases at V and 5 bases at J, with 17 bases between the two ends. The CDR3 extends over 15 amino acids. Germline values: CDR1 ENHRY, CDR2 SYGVKD. The DNA for the CDR3 is TGTGCCATCAGTGGGTCTGGGGCACCTACTTATGGCTACACCTTC. This translates into CAISGSGAPTYGYTF.

The chain couples TRBV6-5 to TRBJ1-3; TRBD1 agrees at 7 bases. This CDR3 region has 14 residues. Per the germline V gene, CDR1 is MNHEY and CDR2 is SVGAGI. The ends lost 5 bases at V and 2 bases at J; junction bases unmatched: 3. Written as DNA, the CDR3 is TGTGCCAGCAGTCGGGACAGTCCTGGAAACACCATATATTTT. Amino acid sequence: CASSRDSPGNTIYF.

The chain joins TRBV19 to TRBJ1-5; TRBD1 might be the D (5 bases). Looked up from germline, CDR1 is LNHDA and CDR2 is SQIVND (reference sequence). This CDR3 comprises 15 residues. V dropped 4 bases and J dropped 4 bases, with 14 bases sitting between them. This CDR3 is CASSSDTGGNQPQHF. DNA for the CDR3: TGTGCCAGTAGTAGTGACACCGGGGGTAATCAGCCCCAGCATTTT.

The rearrangement joins TRBV19 to TRBJ2-7; D might be TRBD2 (5 bases). The CDR3 consists of 14 residues. V was pared by 6 bases and J by 4 bases, with 16 bases between. CDR1 and CDR2 from the germline V gene are LNHDA and SQIVND (reference sequence). CDR3 sequence reads: CASRPSGSLYEQYF. The CDR3 coding sequence is TGTGCCAGTAGGCCAAGCGGCAGTTTGTACGAGCAGTACTTC.

V is TRBV6-5 and J is TRBJ1-1, with D uncertain. V lost 8 bases and J 3 bases, leaving 13 bases between the germline ends. This CDR3 is built from 13 residues. The V gene's germline CDR1 is MNHEY and CDR2 SVGAGI. The CDR3 DNA reads TGTGCCAGCGGCTCGGATCGGGACACTGAAGCTTTCTTT. Residues: CASGSDRDTEAFF.

Regarding this clone: Other DNA sequences from this sample encode an identical CDR3 as well. The V and J genes are TRBV30 and TRBJ2-7, with TRBD1 matching 7 bases. The CDR3 is 14 residues long. CDR1 GTSNPN and CDR2 SVGIG come from the germline V gene (reference sequence). J was trimmed by 0 bases and V by 0 bases; bases with no gene match: 2. This CDR3 reads CAWSVGTASYEQYF. The CDR3 region has the DNA TGTGCCTGGAGTGTAGGGACAGCCTCCTACGAGCAGTACTTC.

The chain joins TRBV30 to TRBJ1-1; D is unresolved. Germline CDR1 reads GTSNPN; CDR2 reads SVGIG (reference sequence). CDR3 length: 13 residues. The V gene lost 4 bases and the J gene lost 1 base, with 10 bases spanning the gap. The CDR3 DNA is TGTGCCTGGACGATACAGAGGAACACTGAAGCTTTCTTT. This translates into CAWTIQRNTEAFF.

This clone appeared a single time. The chain joins TRBV7-6 to TRBJ2-5; TRBD2 is a possible D gene (7 bases). The V and J ends lost 6 bases and 9 bases respectively, with 32 bases between them. The CDR3 length is 18 residues. CDR1 and CDR2 from the germline V gene are SGHVS and FNYEAQ. For the CDR3, the DNA is TGTGCCAGCAGTGATTTAGGGGGGGCGCGGGAGCTCCCGGTGGCCCAGTACTTC. It specifies CASSDLGGARELPVAQYF. The complete variable domain, with remaining parts taken from reference TRBV7-6 and TRBJ2-5, reads GAGVSQSPRYKVTKRGQDVALRCDPISGHVSLYWYRQALGQGPEFLTYFNYEAQQDKSGLPNDRFSAERPEGSISTLTIQRTEQRDSAMYRCASSDLGGARELPVAQYFGPGTRLLVL.

V gene TRBV30 combines with J gene TRBJ2-7; 7 bases are a match to TRBD1. V gave up 7 bases and J gave up 7 bases; unmatched junction bases: 10. Per the germline V gene, CDR1 is GTSNPN and CDR2 is SVGIG (reference sequence). The CDR3 loop spans 12 amino acids. CDR3 in amino acids: CAYADRIKEQYF. The CDR3 bases are TGTGCCTACGCGGACAGGATTAAAGAGCAGTACTTC.

The genes are TRBV5-4 and TRBJ1-2; D perhaps matches TRBD1 (5 bases). V was clipped by 3 bases and J by 2 bases, with 17 bases between them. The CDR3 extends over 16 amino acids. The germline CDR1 and CDR2 sequences are SGHNT and YYREEE (reference sequence). The chain's CDR3 is CASSSGRMGGNYGYTF. The CDR3, as DNA: TGTGCCAGCAGCTCCGGCCGGATGGGGGGGAACTATGGCTACACCTTC.

The chain recombines TRBV7-9 with TRBJ2-1; 11 bases line up with TRBD2. Per the germline V gene, CDR1 is SEHNR and CDR2 is FQNEAQ (reference sequence). The length of the CDR3 is 14 residues. Trimming removed 5 bases from V and 7 bases from J; junction bases left unmatched: 4. The CDR3 here is CASSPRLAGNEQFF. The DNA for the CDR3 is TGTGCCAGCAGCCCTCGACTAGCGGGAAATGAGCAGTTCTTC.

V and J are TRBV5-1 and TRBJ2-5; 8 positions match TRBD2. CDR1 is SGHRS, CDR2 YFSETQ, per germline. CDR3 length: 14 amino acids. Trimming cost V 5 bases and J 4 bases; bases outside gene matches: 7. The CDR3 nucleotides are TGCGCCAGCAGGGCGACTAGCGCTGCAGAGACCCAGTACTTC. Residues: CASRATSAAETQYF. The complete variable domain, with remaining parts taken from reference TRBV5-1 and TRBJ2-5, reads KAGVTQTPRYLIKTRGQQVTLSCSPISGHRSVSWYQQTPGQGLQFLFEYFSETQRNKGNFPGRFSGRQFSNSRSEMNVSTLELGDSALYLCASRATSAAETQYFGPGTRLLVL.

The rearrangement uses TRBV9 and TRBJ2-1, with 7 bases fitting TRBD2. CDR1 and CDR2 (germline): SGDLS, YYNGEE. This CDR3 region has 15 residues. V was pared by 3 bases and J by 0 bases, with 3 bases of the junction left unmatched. CDR3 bases: TGTGCCAGCAGCGCAGAGCGGGGCTCCTACAATGAGCAGTTCTTC. Its protein product is CASSAERGSYNEQFF.

The V call is TRBV6-6, the J call TRBJ1-5; D unclear. CDR3 length equals 15 residues. Germline V lookup: CDR1 MNHNY, CDR2 SVGAGI (reference sequence). V lost 0 bases, J lost 4 bases, and 10 bases lay in between. CDR3 protein: CASSYSIGSNQPQHF. For the CDR3, the DNA is TGTGCCAGCAGTTACTCGATCGGGTCTAATCAGCCCCAGCATTTT.

This clone was observed a handful of times. The gene calls are TRBV9 and TRBJ2-5; possibly TRBD1 for D (5 bases). Germline values: CDR1 SGDLS, CDR2 YYNGEE. The ends were cut back, 4 bases at V and 5 bases at J, with 21 bases in the middle. The CDR3 consists of 16 residues. The CDR3 bases are TGTGCCAGCAGCCCGACCCCTGGGCAGGGTGGGGAGACCCAGTACTTC. It codes for CASSPTPGQGGETQYF. Full variable domain (missing parts from reference TRBV9 and TRBJ2-5): DSGVTQTPKHLITATGQRVTLRCSPRSGDLSVYWYQQSLDQGLQFLIQYYNGEERAKGNILERFSAQQFPDLHSELNLSSLELGDSALYFCASSPTPGQGGETQYFGPGTRLLVL.

The J gene is TRBJ2-1, the V gene TRBV2, with TRBD2 matching 7 bases. V lost 8 bases to trimming and J lost 2 bases; unmatched junction nucleotides: 15. This CDR3 is 17 amino acids long. Germline-derived CDR1 and CDR2 are SNHLY and FYNNEI. CDR3 sequence: CASGGGCGKQAYNEQFF. The CDR3 DNA reads as TGTGCCAGCGGGGGGGGTTGCGGAAAACAAGCCTACAATGAGCAGTTCTTC. Full variable domain (outside the CDR3, taken from reference TRBV2 and TRBJ2-1): EPEVTQTPSHQVTQMGQEVILRCVPISNHLYFYWYRQILGQKVEFLVSFYNNEISEKSEIFDDQFSVERPDGSNFTLKIRSTKLEDSAMYFCASGGGCGKQAYNEQFFGPGTRLTVL.

The genes are TRBV11-2 and TRBJ1-1; 12 bases fit TRBD1. The CDR3 spans 16 residues. Looked up from germline, CDR1 is SGHAT and CDR2 is FQNNGV. V dropped 5 bases and J dropped 3; count of bases not matched to a gene: 7. The CDR3 loop reads CASSTGTGGQYTEAFF. The CDR3 coding sequence is TGTGCCAGCAGCACCGGGACAGGGGGCCAGTACACTGAAGCTTTCTTT.